The 5 T cell receptor beta chains below come from one sample, sequenced in a study of blood T cell repertoires in COVID-19. TCRdb's copy holds only in-frame clones and misses some; the assay was immunoSEQ multiplex PCR. The sample has under 110,000 clones; 80% to 95% are singletons. Sequencing was performed on peripheral blood. The receptors here all came from a man aged 50-59 years with active COVID-19.

The chain employs TRBV28 and TRBJ2-1; TRBD1 matches at 8 bases. The CDR3 totals 16 residues. From germline, CDR1 is MDHEN and CDR2 SYDVKM. V lost 2 bases, J lost 6 bases, and 9 bases stayed unmatched. The chain's CDR3 is CASSLADPTGANEQFF. The CDR3 DNA reads as TGTGCCAGCAGTTTAGCTGATCCGACAGGGGCCAATGAGCAGTTCTTC.

The chain links TRBV6-4 to TRBJ1-5; D is unclear. The germline gives CDR1 MRHNA, CDR2 SNTAGT. The CDR3 is 13 amino acids. V was shortened by 0 bases and J by 5 bases, with 5 bases between the two germline ends. The CDR3 loop is CASSDSFDQPQHF. The CDR3, as DNA: TGTGCCAGCAGTGACTCGTTCGATCAGCCCCAGCATTTT.

The chain has TRBV2 and TRBJ2-4, with TRBD2 matching 14 bases. This CDR3 is 13 amino acids long. Germline loops: CDR1 SNHLY, CDR2 FYNNEI. Trimming removed 6 bases from V and 15 bases from J; junction bases left unmatched: 7. The CDR3 region is CASRGLAGVLGYF. The CDR3 region has the DNA TGTGCCAGCAGGGGACTAGCGGGAGTTTTAGGGTACTTC.

The J gene is TRBJ1-5, the V gene TRBV19; 9 bases are a match to TRBD1. The CDR3 consists of 15 residues. V was pared by 5 bases and J by 6 bases, with 8 bases of the junction left unmatched. The V gene's germline CDR1 is LNHDA and CDR2 SQIVND (reference sequence). The CDR3 loop is CASSAGTGRSQPQHF. In DNA form, the CDR3 reads TGTGCCAGTAGTGCCGGGACAGGGAGATCTCAGCCCCAGCATTTT.

V and J are TRBV9 and TRBJ1-2, with 10 bases identical to TRBD1. Germline V gives CDR1 SGDLS, CDR2 YYNGEE. The CDR3 is 17 amino acids. The V segment lost 3 bases and the J segment 8 bases; nucleotides outside the gene matches: 16. The CDR3 region has the DNA TGTGCCAGCAGCGCAGGGGGGGACAGGGGACGTCCTCGGGGCTACACCTTC. Translating it yields CASSAGGDRGRPRGYTF.